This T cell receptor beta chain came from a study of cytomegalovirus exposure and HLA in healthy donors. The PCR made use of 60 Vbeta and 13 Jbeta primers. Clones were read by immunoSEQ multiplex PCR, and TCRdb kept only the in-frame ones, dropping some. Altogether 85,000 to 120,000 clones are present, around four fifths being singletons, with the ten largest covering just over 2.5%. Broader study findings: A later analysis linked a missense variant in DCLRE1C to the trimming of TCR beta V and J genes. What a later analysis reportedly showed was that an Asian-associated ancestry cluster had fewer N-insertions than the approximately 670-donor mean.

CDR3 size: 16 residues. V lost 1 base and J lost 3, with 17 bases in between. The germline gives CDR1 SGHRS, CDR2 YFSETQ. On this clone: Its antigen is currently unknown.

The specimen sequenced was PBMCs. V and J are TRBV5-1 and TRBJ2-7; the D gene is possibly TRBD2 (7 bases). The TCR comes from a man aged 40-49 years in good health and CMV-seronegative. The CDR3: CASSLTTGRAHYEQYF. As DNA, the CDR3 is TGCGCCAGCAGCTTGACTACAGGGAGGGCCCACTACGAGCAGTACTTC.